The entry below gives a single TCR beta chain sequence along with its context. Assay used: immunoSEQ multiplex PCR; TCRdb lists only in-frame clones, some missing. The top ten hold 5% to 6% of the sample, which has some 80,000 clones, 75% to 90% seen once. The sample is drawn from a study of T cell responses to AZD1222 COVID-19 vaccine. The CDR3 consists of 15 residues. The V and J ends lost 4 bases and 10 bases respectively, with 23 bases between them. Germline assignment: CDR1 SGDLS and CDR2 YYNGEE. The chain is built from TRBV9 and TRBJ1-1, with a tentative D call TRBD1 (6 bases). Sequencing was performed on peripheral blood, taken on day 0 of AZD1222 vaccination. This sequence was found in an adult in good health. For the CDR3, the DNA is TGTGCCAGCAGCACCCAGGACAGCCCACCCTTGGCAGCTTTCTTT. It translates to CASSTQDSPPLAAFF.